Reported below is one T cell receptor beta chain. What it binds is unknown. This specimen belongs to a study of CXCR3-negative and CXCR3-positive naive CD8 T cells. Turning to the study itself: For each library, about 1.5 +/- 0.3 million TRB reads were obtained, about 135 million in total.

The study made its TRB cDNA libraries by 5' RACE, adding UMI labels. Using the 5' RACE reads, TCRdb records one entry per CDR3 protein without DNA. The repertoire table contains 55,000 to 65,000 distinct CDR3 sequences. Those CD8+ T cells considered naive were CD45RO-CCR7+CD27+CD95-. Per germline, CDR1 DFQATT and CDR2 SNEGSKA (reference sequence). The CDR3 contains 15 residues. Study conclusions and caveats: Hydrophobicity of TRB CDR3s was greater in CXCR3-positive naive cells than in CXCR3-negative naive cells.

V is TRBV20-1 and J is TRBJ2-5; without DNA, the TCRdb call of TRBD2 cannot be checked. Material: naive CXCR3+ CD8+ T cells from blood. As to subset: CD45RO-CCR7+CD27+CD95- naive CD8+ T cells expressing CXCR3 (TNR3+). This clonotype was sampled from a human donor in good health. Some clones in this sample may be carry-over from other donors' samples. CDR3 protein: CSARSGGAHVETQYF.